The entry that follows covers one T cell receptor beta chain sequence. Its matching antigen is unknown. The CDR3 has 16 residues. J lost 5 bases, V lost 5 bases, and 13 bases had no gene match. From germline, CDR1 is SGHTA and CDR2 FQGNSA. Regarding time point: pretreatment peripheral blood. This sample stems from a study of PD-L1 blockade in urothelial cancer. Overall study context: Intravenous atezolizumab, 1,200 mg every 3 weeks, was begun by patients in the mid-2010s. Reported median T cell count for blood samples was more than 110,000. Study-level findings and limits: Larger 3-week expansion of tumor-associated blood clones was seen in durable-benefit patients.

Generated by immunoSEQ multiplex PCR, the TCRdb table keeps only in-frame clones and is missing some. The top ten clones hold around 16% of a sample with 30,000 to 35,000 clones, approximately 87% of them seen once. Source: PBMCs, taken around atezolizumab (anti-PD-L1) treatment. The rearrangement uses TRBV7-2 and TRBJ2-3; 7 nucleotides match TRBD2. The TCR was taken from a man between 60 and 75 years old with urothelial cancer. The CDR3, as DNA: TGTGCCAGCAGCCCCGAGGGACTACCTTTAGAAGATACGCAGTATTTT. This codes for CASSPEGLPLEDTQYF.